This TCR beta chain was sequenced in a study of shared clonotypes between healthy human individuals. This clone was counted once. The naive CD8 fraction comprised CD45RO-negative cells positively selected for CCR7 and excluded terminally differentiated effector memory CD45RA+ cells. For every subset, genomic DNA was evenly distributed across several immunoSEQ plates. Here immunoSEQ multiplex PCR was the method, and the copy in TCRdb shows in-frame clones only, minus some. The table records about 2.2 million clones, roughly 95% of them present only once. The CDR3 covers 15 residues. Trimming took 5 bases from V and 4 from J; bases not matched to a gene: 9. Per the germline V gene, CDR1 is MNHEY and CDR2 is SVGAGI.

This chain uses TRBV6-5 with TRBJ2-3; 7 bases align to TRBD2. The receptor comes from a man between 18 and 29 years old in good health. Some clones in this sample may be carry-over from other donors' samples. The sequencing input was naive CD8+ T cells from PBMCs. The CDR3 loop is CASSPRSGESDTQYF. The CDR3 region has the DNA TGTGCCAGCAGTCCCCGGAGCGGGGAGTCAGATACGCAGTATTTT.